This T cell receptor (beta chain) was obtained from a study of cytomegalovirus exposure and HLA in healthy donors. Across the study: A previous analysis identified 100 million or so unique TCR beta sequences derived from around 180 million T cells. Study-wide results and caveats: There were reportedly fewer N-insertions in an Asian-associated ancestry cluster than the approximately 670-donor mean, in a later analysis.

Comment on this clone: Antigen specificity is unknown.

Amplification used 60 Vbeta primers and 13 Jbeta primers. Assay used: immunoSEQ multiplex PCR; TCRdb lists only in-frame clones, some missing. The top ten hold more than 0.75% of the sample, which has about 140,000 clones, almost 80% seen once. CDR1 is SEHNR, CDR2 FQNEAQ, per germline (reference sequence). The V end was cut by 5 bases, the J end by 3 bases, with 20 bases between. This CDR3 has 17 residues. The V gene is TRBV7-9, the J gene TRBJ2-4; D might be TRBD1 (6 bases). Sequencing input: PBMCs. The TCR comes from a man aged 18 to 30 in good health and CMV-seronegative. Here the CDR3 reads CASSERSPGADKNIQYF. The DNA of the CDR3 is TGTGCCAGCAGCGAGAGGTCCCCAGGGGCGGACAAAAACATTCAGTACTTC.